A single sample is the source of the 15 T cell receptor beta chains below, sequenced in a study of blood T cells in healthy people across ages. The second PCR ran about 6 to 12 cycles with a sample-barcoded 5' primer and J-beta primers. TCRdb processed the 5' RACE reads anew with MiXCR; each CDR3 protein has one entry. The data contain over a million distinct CDR3 sequences, roughly 59% of them singletons. Sequencing was done on a sample of blood. These receptors were collected from a young man in good health.

Only a few counts were recorded for this clonotype. The chain recombines TRBV27 with TRBJ2-4; tentative D call: TRBD1 (7 bases). CDR3 length: 17 amino acids. The V end was cut by 5 bases, the J end by 0 bases, with 17 bases between. Germline V gives CDR1 MNHEY, CDR2 SMNVEV (reference sequence). The chain's CDR3 is CASSTPPGGLAKNIQYF. The DNA of the CDR3 is TGTGCCAGCAGTACCCCTCCAGGGGGACTAGCCAAAAACATTCAGTACTTC.

The chain combines TRBV4-1 with TRBJ2-4; no reliable D call. The J call could be wrong; TRBJ2-7 is a better fit for the DNA end. The germline gives CDR1 MGHRA, CDR2 YSYEKL. The CDR3 is 15 residues long. The CDR3: CASSQVAWQRSEQYF. For the CDR3, the DNA is TGCGCCAGCAGCCAAGTTGCATGGCAACGGTCCGAGCAGTACTTC.

The rearrangement links TRBV12-3 or TRBV12-4 to TRBJ2-3; D perhaps matches TRBD2 (5 bases). The ends were cut back, 8 bases at V and 2 bases at J, with 14 bases in the middle. This CDR3 is 14 amino acids long. The CDR3 region has the DNA TGTGCCAGCTCCGACGGGATTCTCACAGATACGCAGTATTTT. This gives the protein CASSDGILTDTQYF.

This clonotype was counted a few times. The genes are TRBV24-1 and TRBJ2-1; 9 bases align to TRBD2. The CDR3 spans 13 residues. The junction had 3 bases not matched to a gene; V was cut back by 9 bases and J by 4 bases. Germline assignment: CDR1 KGHDR and CDR2 SFDVKD. This chain's CDR3 is CATSSGEYNEQFF. CDR3 sequence (DNA): TGTGCCACCTCTAGCGGGGAGTACAATGAGCAGTTCTTC.

This clonotype was seen a few times. The CDR3 DNA follows: TGTGCCATCAGTGAGCAGGGCAGGGCGAGTGGCTACACCTTC. It translates to CAISEQGRASGYTF. V gene TRBV10-3 combines with J gene TRBJ1-2; D may be TRBD1 (5 bases). CDR3 length: 14 residues. Trimming pared 2 bases from V and 7 bases from J, leaving 14 bases between. The V gene's germline CDR1 is ENHRY and CDR2 SYGVKD.

The rearrangement links TRBV21-1 to TRBJ2-5; TRBD1 was called by the table and not checked on the DNA. TRBV21-1 counts as a pseudogene. CDR3 size: 18 residues. The CDR3 loop is CASSKALPSPAPQETQYF. The CDR3 DNA follows: TGTGCCAGCAGCAAAGCCCTACCGTCCCCGGCTCCCCAAGAGACCCAGTACTTC.

This chain uses TRBV27 with TRBJ2-3; TRBD1 aligns across 7 bases. This CDR3 spans 15 amino acids. The ends lost 6 bases at V and 3 bases at J; junction bases unmatched: 9. Germline CDR1 and CDR2: MNHEY and SMNVEV (reference sequence). CDR3 sequence reads: CASRSPAGGTDTQYF. The DNA for the CDR3 is TGTGCCAGCAGGAGCCCGGCAGGGGGTACAGATACGCAGTATTTT.

This chain links TRBV25-1 with TRBJ1-3; D is unresolved. Deletions cut 2 bases from V and 2 bases from J, with 7 bases between. The CDR3 runs to 14 residues. The germline V gene encodes CDR1 MGHDK and CDR2 SYGVNS. CDR3 DNA: TGTGCCAGCAGTGAAAGTCAGGCTGGAAACACCATATATTTT. Its translation is CASSESQAGNTIYF. The full variable domain, its missing parts supplied by reference TRBV25-1 and TRBJ1-3, is EADIYQTPRYLVIGTGKKITLECSQTMGHDKMYWYQQDPGMELHLIHYSYGVNSTEKGDLSSESTVSRIRTEHFPLTLESARPSHTSQYLCASSESQAGNTIYFGEGSWLTVV.

The chain combines TRBV29-1 with TRBJ2-3; the match to TRBD2 covers 13 bases. Germline V CDR1 and CDR2: SQVTM, ANQGSEA. The CDR3 contains 17 residues. The V segment lost 7 bases and the J segment 0 bases; nucleotides outside the gene matches: 10. CDR3 residues: CSATLAGGFFSTDTQYF. CDR3 DNA: TGCAGCGCGACACTAGCGGGAGGGTTTTTTAGCACAGATACGCAGTATTTT.

This clonotype occurred a few times. The rearrangement links TRBV11-2 to TRBJ2-2; 7 positions match TRBD1. The CDR3 has 15 amino acids. Losses at the gene ends were 6 bases for V and 2 bases for J; bases not matched to a gene: 6. Germline CDR1 is SGHAT and CDR2 is FQNNGV. The CDR3 coding sequence is TGTGCCAGCAGAACGGACAGGCGTAACACCGGGGAGCTGTTTTTT. Translated: CASRTDRRNTGELFF.

On this clonotype: The junction shows a germline mismatch at one end, possibly a read error. Here the CDR3 reads CSVGQTSSYERYF. The DNA for the CDR3 is TGCAGCGTTGGGCAGACTAGCTCCTACGAGCGGTACTTC. This rearrangement joins TRBV29-1 to TRBJ2-7; TRBD2 matches at 7 bases. The CDR3 is 13 amino acids. Germline CDR1 reads SQVTM; CDR2 reads ANQGSEA.

CDR3 sequence reads: CASMLSLAGDYNEQFF. The CDR3 coding sequence is TGTGCCAGCATGTTGAGCCTAGCGGGGGACTACAATGAGCAGTTCTTC. The chain has TRBV21-1 and TRBJ2-1; the table's D call of TRBD2 was not tested on the DNA. TRBV21-1 is a documented pseudogene. CDR3 size: 16 residues.

The genes are TRBV7-2 and TRBJ1-5, with D tentatively TRBD1 (6 bases). V was clipped by 4 bases and J by 0 bases, with 10 bases between them. Germline CDR1 reads SGHTA; CDR2 reads FQGNSA. The CDR3 is 15 residues long. This CDR3 is CASSWDKNSNQPQHF. The CDR3 DNA sequence: TGTGCCAGCAGCTGGGACAAAAATAGCAATCAGCCCCAGCATTTT. Together with reference TRBV7-2 and TRBJ1-5, the CDR3 gives the full variable domain: GAGVSQSPSNKVTEKGKDVELRCDPISGHTALYWYRQSLGQGLEFLIYFQGNSAPDKSGLPSDRFSAERTGGSVSTLTIQRTQQEDSAVYLCASSWDKNSNQPQHFGDGTRLSIL.

A word on this clonotype: A single base separates this from a much larger clone, so it may be a read error. The chain employs TRBV28 and TRBJ2-7; TRBD1 agrees at 7 bases. V gave up 5 bases and J gave up 4 bases; unmatched junction bases: 8. Germline V CDR1 and CDR2: MDHEN, SYDVKM. The CDR3 loop spans 14 amino acids. The CDR3 nucleotides are TGTGCCAGCAGTGGGAGAAGGGGGCGGTACGAGCAGTACTTC. Protein: CASSGRRGRYEQYF.

This clonotype appeared once. The chain combines TRBV12-3 or TRBV12-4 with TRBJ2-2, with a tentative D call TRBD2 (6 bases). The CDR3 is made up of 13 amino acids. V dropped 9 bases and J dropped 8 bases, with 16 bases sitting between them. The CDR3 sequence is CASSDWEVGELFF. CDR3 sequence (DNA): TGTGCCAGTTCAGACTGGGAGGTGGGGGAGCTGTTTTTT.